This T cell receptor (beta chain) comes out of a study of blood T cell repertoires in COVID-19. Turning to the study itself: COVID-19 samples, acute and convalescent, were from the United States, Italy and Spain.

Repertoires were generated with immunoSEQ multiplex PCR, while TCRdb's copy carries only in-frame clones and drops some. The table shows about 33,000 clones, with approximately 85% occurring only once. This clone appeared a few times. The CDR3 runs 17 residues. The V end lost 0 bases, the J end lost 1 base, and 13 bases lay between the germline ends. Germline V gene sequence: CDR1 LGHDT, CDR2 YNNKEL (reference sequence). The TCR sequence derives from a man older than 75 with active COVID-19. The chain couples TRBV3-1 (or the pseudogene TRBV3-2) to TRBJ2-1; possible D gene TRBD1, 6 bases. Specimen: peripheral blood. CDR3 loop: CASSQDANRVSYNEQFF. CDR3 sequence (DNA): TGTGCCAGCAGCCAAGACGCGAACAGGGTGTCCTACAATGAGCAGTTCTTC.